This T cell receptor (beta chain) was retrieved from a study of cytomegalovirus exposure and HLA in healthy donors. Across the study: An earlier analysis found some 120 million unique TCR beta sequences from about 190 million T cells.

In germline, CDR1 is LNHNV, CDR2 YYDKDF (reference sequence). This CDR3 is 15 amino acids long. J gave up 1 base and V 0 bases, and 3 bases lay outside the gene matches. Comments on this clone: Its antigen is still unknown.

Findings and caveats of the study: Several of the most significant clusters appeared linked to common viral pathogens, based on a later analysis.

The PCR ran on 60 Vbeta and 13 Jbeta primers. Authors' data handling: Roughly 11 million of the 60 million to 90 million unique TCR beta chains counted in a later analysis were shared. TCRdb's copy holds only in-frame clones and misses some; the assay was immunoSEQ multiplex PCR. V, J and clone size derive from that table, while D and trimming were established from the DNA sequence. The table records around 300,000 clones, roughly two thirds of them present only once. The V gene is TRBV15, the J gene TRBJ2-7; TRBD1 agrees at 7 bases. The sequencing sample was made of PBMCs. The receptor was isolated from a female donor in good health and CMV-seronegative. CDR3 amino acids: CATSRDRQGSYEQYF. For the CDR3, the DNA is TGTGCCACCAGCAGAGACCGACAGGGTTCCTACGAGCAGTACTTC.